Each of the 12 T cell receptor beta chains below was sequenced from the same sample in a study of shared clonotypes between healthy human individuals (dated by TCRdb to 2018 to 2020). The library was built by means of the immunoSEQ multiplex PCR assay. The table was pulled from immuneACCESS by TCRdb, which kept in-frame rearrangements only. Such tables lose some clones; where checked, under half of the loss comes from unresolved V genes, and the rest has no known cause. A total of over 1.5 million clones appear in this sample, 95% to 99% of them only once. Approximately 0.45% of the sample comes from the top ten. The source material was naive CD4+ T cells sorted from blood. The meaning of the sample's cell subset or site label: CD45RA+ positively selected. The origin of the receptors is a man aged 25 to 40 in good health.

A note on this clone: Other DNA sequences in the same sample also yield this CDR3. The rearrangement joins TRBV7-2 to TRBJ1-1; 8 nucleotides match TRBD1. This CDR3 is 13 amino acids long. CDR1 and CDR2 from the germline V gene are SGHTA and FQGNSA. J lost 4 bases, V lost 5 bases, and 3 bases had no gene match. CDR3: CASSLQGGTEAFF. CDR3 bases: TGTGCCAGCAGCCTACAGGGGGGCACTGAAGCTTTCTTT.

A word on this clone: Other nucleotide sequences in the sample specify the same CDR3. This rearrangement joins TRBV28 to TRBJ1-5; no clear D gene. Trimming stripped 5 bases from V and 0 bases from J, with 5 bases between. The CDR3 sequence is 13 residues long. Germline CDR1 and CDR2: MDHEN and SYDVKM. CDR3 region: CASSLYSNQPQHF. CDR3 coding DNA: TGTGCCAGCAGTCTTTATAGCAATCAGCCCCAGCATTTT.

As concerns this clone: The same CDR3 is also encoded by other DNA sequences in this sample. The rearrangement links TRBV30 to TRBJ2-2; the match to TRBD2 covers 8 bases. Losses at the gene ends were 0 bases for V and 9 bases for J; bases not matched to a gene: 12. This CDR3 spans 16 amino acids. Germline loops: CDR1 GTSNPN, CDR2 SVGIG (reference sequence). The CDR3, as DNA: TGTGCCTGGAGTGTACGGGGGGGGCCTTGGCCCCGGGAGCTGTTTTTT. This gives the protein CAWSVRGGPWPRELFF.

The chain carries TRBV7-2 and TRBJ2-7; no reliable D call. V lost 4 bases to trimming and J lost 5 bases, with 9 bases between them. CDR3 length: 12 residues. Germline loops: CDR1 SGHTA, CDR2 FQGNSA. The CDR3 DNA reads as TGTGCCAGCAGCTCCCCTGGGAACGAGCAGTACTTC. Protein sequence: CASSSPGNEQYF.

This chain uses TRBV27 with TRBJ2-5, with TRBD2 identical over 14 bases. Per the germline V gene, CDR1 is MNHEY and CDR2 is SMNVEV (reference sequence). The CDR3 has 18 amino acids. The ends lost 5 bases at V and 2 bases at J; junction bases unmatched: 10. CDR3 nucleotides: TGTGCCAGCAGTCCGGGACTAGCGGGAGTATCAGGGCAAGAGACCCAGTACTTC. Translation gives CASSPGLAGVSGQETQYF.

The chain couples TRBV4-1 to TRBJ2-3; 7 nucleotides match TRBD2. J was trimmed by 6 bases and V by 2 bases; bases with no gene match: 14. This CDR3 has 17 residues. The germline CDR1 and CDR2 sequences are MGHRA and YSYEKL. CDR3 protein: CASSQTGGVRVEDTQYF. The CDR3 nucleotides read TGCGCCAGCAGCCAAACGGGAGGTGTGAGGGTAGAGGATACGCAGTATTTT.

Worth noting for this clone: Other DNA sequences in the sample encode the same CDR3. The genes are TRBV29-1 and TRBJ2-7; 9 positions agree with TRBD1. This CDR3 contains 11 residues. CDR1 is SQVTM, CDR2 ANQGSEA, per germline. After removal of 7 bases from V and 4 bases from J, the junction contained 2 bases not matched to a gene. The CDR3 here is CSAGQGYEQYF. Written as DNA, the CDR3 is TGCAGCGCGGGACAGGGTTACGAGCAGTACTTC.

With respect to this clone: Other DNA sequences in this specimen translate into the identical CDR3. V gene TRBV28 combines with J gene TRBJ2-1; no firm D call. Germline V gene lookup returns CDR1 MDHEN and CDR2 SYDVKM. This CDR3 spans 12 amino acids. Trimming took 2 bases from V and 10 from J, leaving 9 bases between them. The CDR3 loop is CASSLPGGEQFF. DNA for the CDR3: TGTGCCAGCAGTTTACCCGGTGGGGAGCAGTTCTTC.

V is TRBV27 and J is TRBJ1-4; no firm D call. Trimming stripped 2 bases from V and 5 bases from J, with 15 bases between. Germline V gene lookup returns CDR1 MNHEY and CDR2 SMNVEV (reference sequence). The CDR3 sequence is 16 residues long. As DNA, the CDR3 is TGTGCCAGCAGTTTACGGTATGGGCCGCTCAATGAAAAACTGTTTTTT. It yields the protein CASSLRYGPLNEKLFF.

V usage is TRBV28 and J usage is TRBJ2-7; TRBD2 agrees at 12 bases. Germline-derived CDR1 and CDR2 are MDHEN and SYDVKM. Unmatched junction bases numbered 9, after V lost 3 bases and J lost 6 bases. The CDR3 contains 16 residues. The CDR3 here is CASSFGLAGSSGEQYF. The CDR3 nucleotides are TGTGCCAGCAGTTTTGGACTAGCGGGGTCCTCCGGCGAGCAGTACTTC.

The V and J genes are TRBV5-1 and TRBJ2-1; 7 positions agree with TRBD1. Germline V gene lookup returns CDR1 SGHRS and CDR2 YFSETQ. CDR3 length: 17 amino acids. Unmatched junction bases numbered 17, after V lost 6 bases and J lost 5 bases. The CDR3 spells CASMFLGRQGLNNEQFF. The CDR3 bases are TGCGCCAGCATGTTTTTAGGTAGACAGGGTCTTAACAATGAGCAGTTCTTC.

The CDR3 loop is CASSSRGQGASHRNEQFF. The CDR3 nucleotides are TGCGCCAGCAGCTCGAGGGGACAGGGGGCAAGTCATCGCAATGAGCAGTTCTTC. V and J are TRBV5-1 and TRBJ2-1, with 12 bases identical to TRBD1. The CDR3 is 18 amino acids. J gave up 6 bases and V 3 bases, and 13 bases lay outside the gene matches. Germline CDR1 SGHRS, CDR2 YFSETQ. Full variable domain (remainder filled in from reference TRBV5-1 and TRBJ2-1): KAGVTQTPRYLIKTRGQQVTLSCSPISGHRSVSWYQQTPGQGLQFLFEYFSETQRNKGNFPGRFSGRQFSNSRSEMNVSTLELGDSALYLCASSSRGQGASHRNEQFFGPGTRLTVL.